One sample yielded the 23 T cell receptor beta chains listed below, sequenced in a study of T cells in narcolepsy. Using immunoSEQ multiplex PCR, the repertoire was profiled, and TCRdb retains in-frame clones only, with some absent. The table has nearly 25,000 clones, about 60% seen once. Sequences were obtained from memory (CD45RA-) CD4+ T cells from blood. Every receptor here comes from a human donor in good health.

In this sample, this clone turned up a few times. The rearrangement links TRBV5-1 to TRBJ1-1; D call uncertain. The CDR3 has 15 amino acids. Germline CDR1 and CDR2: SGHRS and YFSETQ. The V end lost 3 bases, the J end lost 0 bases, and 12 bases lay between the germline ends. The CDR3 nucleotides are TGCGCCAGCAGCTCAGAGGGAGCCATGAACACTGAAGCTTTCTTT. Translation gives CASSSEGAMNTEAFF.

This chain uses TRBV11-2 with TRBJ2-5; D gene ambiguous. The CDR3 loop spans 13 amino acids. Germline-derived CDR1 and CDR2 are SGHAT and FQNNGV. The V end lost 1 base, the J end lost 1 base, and 4 bases lay between the germline ends. The CDR3 sequence is CASSLGLQETQYF. CDR3 DNA: TGTGCCAGCAGCTTAGGCCTCCAAGAGACCCAGTACTTC.

The chain links TRBV5-4 to TRBJ2-3, with D tentatively TRBD2 (7 bases). Germline loops: CDR1 SGHNT, CDR2 YYREEE (reference sequence). The CDR3 is made up of 16 amino acids. Trimming left V 3 bases short and J 0 bases short, with 14 bases between. The CDR3 is CASSWGGEASTDTQYF. CDR3 in DNA: TGTGCCAGCAGCTGGGGGGGCGAAGCTAGCACAGATACGCAGTATTTT.

This chain connects TRBV4-3 to TRBJ1-3; tentative D call: TRBD1 (5 bases). This CDR3 region has 16 residues. Germline assignment: CDR1 LGHNA and CDR2 YSLEER. V was trimmed by 0 bases and J by 3 bases, leaving 12 bases between them. Written as DNA, the CDR3 is TGCGCCAGCAGCCAAGATGCCGGGGCCAATGGAAACACCATATATTTT. Protein: CASSQDAGANGNTIYF.

V is TRBV6-1 and J is TRBJ1-5; TRBD1 might be the D (5 bases). The CDR3 totals 13 residues. Germline CDR1 MNHNS, CDR2 SASEGT. The V end was cut by 5 bases, the J end by 4 bases, with 9 bases between. CDR3 sequence reads: CASSTTVNQPQHF. In DNA, the CDR3 is TGTGCCAGCAGTACGACAGTGAATCAGCCCCAGCATTTT.

In the case of this clone: Different DNA sequences within this sample yield the same CDR3. The genes are TRBV6-1 and TRBJ1-1; D is unclear. Germline CDR1 MNHNS, CDR2 SASEGT. The CDR3 contains 13 residues. CDR3 DNA: TGTGCGGGCGGATTCAGTTTGAACACTGAAGCTTTCTTT. Its translation: CAGGFSLNTEAFF.

This sequence joins TRBV14 and TRBJ1-1; D unresolved. Germline-derived CDR1 and CDR2 are SGHDN and FVKESK. V was shortened by 4 bases and J by 1 base, with 7 bases between the two germline ends. The CDR3 extends over 13 amino acids. The CDR3 reads CASSRDENTEAFF. In nucleotides, the CDR3 is TGTGCCAGCAGCCGAGACGAGAACACTGAAGCTTTCTTT.

The chain couples TRBV6-1 to TRBJ1-1; 9 nucleotides agree with TRBD1. Unmatched junction bases numbered 11, after V lost 11 bases and J lost 4 bases. The germline CDR1 and CDR2 sequences are MNHNS and SASEGT. This CDR3 is 14 amino acids long. CDR3: CASHRGRSPTEAFF. The CDR3 bases are TGTGCCTCACACAGGGGGCGCTCTCCCACTGAAGCTTTCTTT.

As to this clone: This CDR3 is also generated by other DNA sequences in the sample. The V call is TRBV6-1, the J call TRBJ2-3; the D is unclear. This CDR3 is 12 amino acids long. Per the germline V gene, CDR1 is MNHNS and CDR2 is SASEGT. Trimming shortened V by 3 bases and J by 4 bases, and 5 bases separated the two germline ends. The CDR3 spells CASSDRADTQYF. CDR3 sequence (DNA): TGTGCCAGCAGTGATCGCGCAGATACGCAGTATTTT.

The chain employs TRBV5-1 and TRBJ1-1, with 7 nucleotides matching TRBD1. Germline assignment: CDR1 SGHRS and CDR2 YFSETQ. Losses at the gene ends were 6 bases for V and 6 bases for J; bases not matched to a gene: 17. The CDR3 loop spans 16 amino acids. As DNA, the CDR3 is TGCGCCAGCACCGTTGGAGGGGGCGGCAAGTTCTCTGAAGCTTTCTTT. Residues: CASTVGGGGKFSEAFF.

About this clone: Relative to the germline gene, one junction end is altered; a read error may explain this. V is TRBV7-7 and J is TRBJ2-5; D ambiguous. The DNA end is a closer match to TRBJ2-7, so the J assignment may be wrong. The CDR3 is 13 amino acids. Germline CDR1 reads SSHAT; CDR2 reads FNYEAQ (reference sequence). This chain's CDR3 is CASSIRMGYEQYF. DNA of the CDR3: TGTGCTAGCAGCATCAGGATGGGGTACGAGCAGTACTTC.

The CDR3: CASSVAWGLAEYF. CDR3 DNA sequence: TGTGCCAGCAGCGTAGCTTGGGGGCTGGCCGAGTATTTT. This chain connects TRBV9 to TRBJ2-3, with D possibly being TRBD1 (6 bases). The CDR3 length is 13 residues. CDR1 is SGDLS and CDR2 is YYNGEE in the germline V gene. Trimming stripped 0 bases from V and 13 bases from J, with 15 bases between.

In DNA form, the CDR3 reads TGTGCCAGCTCACCACCACGGCAGGGGTTTGGAAACACCATATATTTT. This codes for CASSPPRQGFGNTIYF. The chain couples TRBV18 to TRBJ1-3; tentative D call: TRBD1 (6 bases). There are 16 residues in the CDR3. Deletions cut 0 bases from V and 3 bases from J, with 12 bases between. The germline V gene has CDR1 KGHSH and CDR2 LQKENI.

The table lists this clone with a count of one. This same CDR3 is encoded by further DNA sequences in the sample. The gene calls are TRBV14 and TRBJ2-2; D is undetermined. V lost 0 bases to trimming and J lost 5 bases, with 7 bases between them. The CDR3 has 14 residues. Germline V lookup: CDR1 SGHDN, CDR2 FVKESK. CDR3 protein: CASSQDLGTGELFF. The CDR3 bases are TGTGCCAGCAGCCAAGATTTAGGGACCGGGGAGCTGTTTTTT.

The chain is built from TRBV5-1 and TRBJ2-7; TRBD1 agrees at 7 bases. This CDR3 spans 15 amino acids. Per the germline V gene, CDR1 is SGHRS and CDR2 is YFSETQ. V lost 5 bases and J lost 0; bases outside the gene matches: 8. CDR3 sequence: CASRIDRAASYEQYF. DNA for the CDR3: TGCGCCAGCAGGATCGACAGGGCAGCCTCCTACGAGCAGTACTTC.

This clone has a handful of counts. The chain joins TRBV7-9 to TRBJ2-7; TRBD2 matches at 7 bases. The CDR3 contains 18 residues. Germline loops: CDR1 SEHNR, CDR2 FQNEAQ (reference sequence). Trimming took 3 bases from V and 0 from J; bases not matched to a gene: 14. As DNA, the CDR3 is TGTGCCAGCAGCTTCGCTGTGGGAAGCGGGATGGGCTCCTACGAGCAGTACTTC. Translation: CASSFAVGSGMGSYEQYF.

The chain uses TRBV6-5 and TRBJ2-1; possible D gene TRBD2, 5 bases. CDR1 is MNHEY and CDR2 is SVGAGI in the germline V gene. The ends were cut back, 6 bases at V and 5 bases at J, with 11 bases in the middle. The CDR3 is 13 residues long. The CDR3 reads CASRLGSHNEQFF. DNA of the CDR3: TGTGCCAGCAGACTAGGAAGTCACAATGAGCAGTTCTTC.

This chain uses TRBV15 with TRBJ1-4; a possible D gene is TRBD1 (6 bases). CDR1 is LNHNV and CDR2 is YYDKDF in the germline V gene (reference sequence). The CDR3 covers 14 residues. V was trimmed by 1 base and J by 10 bases, leaving 13 bases between them. CDR3 nucleotides: TGTGCCACCAGCAGAGGAACAGGGTCAGTAAAACTGTTTTTT. Protein: CATSRGTGSVKLFF.

This clone has just one count. At one end the junction does not follow the germline gene, possibly because of a read error. CDR3 amino acids: CAWSEGGTQTLAF. CDR3 DNA: TGTGCCTGGAGTGAGGGGGGTACCCAAACCCTCGCCTTC. This chain links TRBV30 with TRBJ1-2; a possible D gene is TRBD1 (6 bases). CDR1 is GTSNPN and CDR2 is SVGIG in the germline V gene (reference sequence). CDR3 length: 13 amino acids.

V and J are TRBV5-1 and TRBJ2-5; a weak D match, TRBD1 (6 bases). Germline V gene sequence: CDR1 SGHRS, CDR2 YFSETQ. V was clipped by 1 base and J by 5 bases, with 12 bases between them. The CDR3 is made up of 14 amino acids. The DNA of the CDR3 is TGCGCCAGCAGCTTGCCTGGGGGCGAGGAGACCCAGTACTTC. Protein: CASSLPGGEETQYF.

This clone was seen more than once but under ten times. The rearrangement joins TRBV19 to TRBJ2-3; D is undetermined. With 7 bases removed from V and 4 bases from J, the gap between germline ends came to 12 bases. Germline V gene sequence: CDR1 LNHDA, CDR2 SQIVND (reference sequence). The CDR3 spans 13 residues. CDR3 in DNA: TGTGCCAGTAACCCGAATTGGGCAGATACGCAGTATTTT. This encodes CASNPNWADTQYF. Combining the CDR3 with reference TRBV19 and TRBJ2-3 gives the whole variable domain DGGITQSPKYLFRKEGQNVTLSCEQNLNHDAMYWYRQDPGQGLRLIYYSQIVNDFQKGDIAEGYSVSREKKESFPLTVTSAQKNPTAFYLCASNPNWADTQYFGPGTRLTVL.

This rearrangement joins TRBV2 to TRBJ2-2; D remains ambiguous. Germline CDR1 reads SNHLY; CDR2 reads FYNNEI. This CDR3 is built from 16 residues. V lost 7 bases and J lost 4, with 19 bases in between. CDR3 bases: TGTGCCAGCAAAGGTGGTAGCAACACAATCACCGGGGAGCTGTTTTTT. Translated, it gives CASKGGSNTITGELFF.

The CDR3 DNA reads as TGTGCCAGCAGCGTCCTATACGGCACCGGGGAGCTGTTTTTT. It codes for CASSVLYGTGELFF. The chain combines TRBV7-2 with TRBJ2-2; D gene unclear. Germline-derived CDR1 and CDR2 are SGHTA and FQGNSA. Trimming took off 5 bases at V and 4 bases at J, with 11 bases between the two ends. The CDR3 is 14 residues long.